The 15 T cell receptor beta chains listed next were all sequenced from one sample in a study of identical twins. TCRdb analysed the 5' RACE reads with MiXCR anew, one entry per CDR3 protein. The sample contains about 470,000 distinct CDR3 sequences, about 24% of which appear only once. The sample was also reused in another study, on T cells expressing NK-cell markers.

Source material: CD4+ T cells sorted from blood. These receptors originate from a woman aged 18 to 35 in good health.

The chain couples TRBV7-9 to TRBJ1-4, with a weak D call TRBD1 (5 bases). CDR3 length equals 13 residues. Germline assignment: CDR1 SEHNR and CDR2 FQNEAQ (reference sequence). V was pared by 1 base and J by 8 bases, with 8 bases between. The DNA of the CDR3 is TGTGCCAGCAGCTTAGTCCCAGGGGAAAAACTGTTTTTT. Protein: CASSLVPGEKLFF.

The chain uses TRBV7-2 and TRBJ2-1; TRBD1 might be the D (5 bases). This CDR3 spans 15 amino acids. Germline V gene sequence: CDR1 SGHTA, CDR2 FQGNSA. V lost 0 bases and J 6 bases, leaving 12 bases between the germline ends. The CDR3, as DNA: TGTGCCAGCAGCTTAGCGCGTCAGGGCTTCAATGAGCAGTTCTTC. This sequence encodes CASSLARQGFNEQFF.

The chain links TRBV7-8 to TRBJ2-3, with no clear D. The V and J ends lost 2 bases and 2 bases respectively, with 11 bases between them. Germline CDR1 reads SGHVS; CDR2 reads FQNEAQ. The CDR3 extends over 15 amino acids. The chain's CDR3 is CASSLSPDHTDTQYF. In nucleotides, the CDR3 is TGTGCCAGCAGCTTAAGTCCGGACCACACAGATACGCAGTATTTT. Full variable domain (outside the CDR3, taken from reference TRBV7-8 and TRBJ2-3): GAGVSQSPRYKVAKRGQDVALRCDPISGHVSLFWYQQALGQGPEFLTYFQNEAQLDKSGLPSDRFFAERPEGSVSTLKIQRTQQEDSAVYLCASSLSPDHTDTQYFGPGTRLTVL.

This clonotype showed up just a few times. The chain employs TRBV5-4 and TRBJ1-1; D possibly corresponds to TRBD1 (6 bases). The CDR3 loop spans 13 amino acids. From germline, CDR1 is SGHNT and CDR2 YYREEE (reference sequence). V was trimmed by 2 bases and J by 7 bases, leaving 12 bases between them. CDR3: CASSLGGQIEAFF. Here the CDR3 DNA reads TGTGCCAGCAGCTTAGGTGGACAGATTGAAGCTTTCTTT.

The CDR3 region is CASSTRGAYGYTF. In DNA form, the CDR3 reads TGTGCCAGCAGCACAAGGGGTGCCTATGGCTACACCTTC. The chain combines TRBV9 with TRBJ1-2; TRBD1 is a possible D gene (5 bases). CDR1 and CDR2 from the germline V gene are SGDLS and YYNGEE. Between the trimmed V and J ends, which lost 4 bases and 4 bases, there was a span of 11 bases. There are 13 residues in the CDR3.

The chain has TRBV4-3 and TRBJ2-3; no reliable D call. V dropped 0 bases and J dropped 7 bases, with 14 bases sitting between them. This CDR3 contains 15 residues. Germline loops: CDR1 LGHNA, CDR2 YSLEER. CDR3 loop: CASSQDSMGYYTQYF. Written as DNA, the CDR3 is TGCGCCAGCAGCCAAGATAGTATGGGATACTATACGCAGTATTTT.

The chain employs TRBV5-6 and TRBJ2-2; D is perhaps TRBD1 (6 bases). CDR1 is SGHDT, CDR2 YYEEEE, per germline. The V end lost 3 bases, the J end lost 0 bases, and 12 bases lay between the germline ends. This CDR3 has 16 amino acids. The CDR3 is CASSWDMSSNTGELFF. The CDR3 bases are TGTGCCAGCAGCTGGGACATGTCATCGAACACCGGGGAGCTGTTTTTT.

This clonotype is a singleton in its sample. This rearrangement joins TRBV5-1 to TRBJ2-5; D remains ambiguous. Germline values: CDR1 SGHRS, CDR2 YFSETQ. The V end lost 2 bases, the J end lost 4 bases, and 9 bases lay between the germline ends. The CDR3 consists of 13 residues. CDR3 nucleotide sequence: TGCGCCAGCAGCTTTAAGGGATCAGAGACCCAGTACTTC. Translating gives CASSFKGSETQYF.

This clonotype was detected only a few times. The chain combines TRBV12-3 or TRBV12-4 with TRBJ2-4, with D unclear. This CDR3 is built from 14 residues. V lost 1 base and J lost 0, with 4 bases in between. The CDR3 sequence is CASSLDVAKNIQYF. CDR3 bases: TGTGCCAGCAGTTTAGATGTAGCCAAAAACATTCAGTACTTC.

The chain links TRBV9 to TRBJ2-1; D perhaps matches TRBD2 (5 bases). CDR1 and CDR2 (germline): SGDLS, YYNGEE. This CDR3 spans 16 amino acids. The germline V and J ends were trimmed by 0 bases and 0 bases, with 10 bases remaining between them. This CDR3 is CASSVDPGSSYNEQFF. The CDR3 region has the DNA TGTGCCAGCAGCGTAGATCCTGGGAGCTCCTACAATGAGCAGTTCTTC.

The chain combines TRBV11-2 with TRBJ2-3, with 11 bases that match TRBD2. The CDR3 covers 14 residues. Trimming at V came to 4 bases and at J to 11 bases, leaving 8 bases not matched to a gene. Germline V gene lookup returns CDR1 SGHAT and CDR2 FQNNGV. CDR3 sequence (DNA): TGTGCCAGCAGCTCTACGGGACTAGCGGAGATGCAGTATTTT. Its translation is CASSSTGLAEMQYF.

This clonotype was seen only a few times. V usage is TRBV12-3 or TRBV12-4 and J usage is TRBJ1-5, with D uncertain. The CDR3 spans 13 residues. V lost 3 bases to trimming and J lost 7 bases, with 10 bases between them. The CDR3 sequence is CASSFLMGQPQHF. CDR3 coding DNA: TGTGCCAGCAGTTTTCTTATGGGACAGCCCCAGCATTTT.

CDR3 loop: CATSRTVNYEQYF. Written as DNA, the CDR3 is TGTGCCACTAGCAGGACAGTAAACTACGAGCAGTACTTC. This chain links TRBV27 with TRBJ2-7; D perhaps matches TRBD1 (6 bases). V lost 10 bases and J 3 bases, leaving 16 bases between the germline ends. Germline V gene data show CDR1 as MNHEY and CDR2 as SMNVEV (reference sequence). There are 13 residues in the CDR3.

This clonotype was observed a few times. The CDR3 reads CASSPPRGAQIRDEQFF. Here the CDR3 DNA reads TGTGCCAGCTCACCACCCCGGGGGGCGCAGATACGGGATGAGCAGTTCTTC. This chain uses TRBV18 with TRBJ2-1, with D perhaps TRBD2 (7 bases). CDR1 is KGHSH and CDR2 is LQKENI in the germline V gene. Trimming removed 0 bases from V and 8 bases from J, with 20 bases in between. CDR3 length equals 17 residues.

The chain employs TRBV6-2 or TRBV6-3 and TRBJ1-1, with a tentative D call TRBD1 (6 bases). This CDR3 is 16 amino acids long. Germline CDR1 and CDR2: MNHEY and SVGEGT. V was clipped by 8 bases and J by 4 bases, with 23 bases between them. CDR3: CASLRHLKGVGTEAFF. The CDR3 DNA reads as TGTGCCAGCTTGCGGCATCTGAAGGGGGTAGGCACTGAAGCTTTCTTT.